These T cell receptor beta chains were read from a single sample in a study of blood T cell repertoires in COVID-19. Some clones are missing from TCRdb's copy, which holds only in-frame ones; the method was immunoSEQ multiplex PCR. The table lists about 250,000 clones, about 89% of them singletons. Sequenced material: PBMCs or T cells enriched from blood (not recorded which). These receptors originate from a man aged 40-49 years who had recovered from COVID-19. Both conserved end residues are part of each CDR3. A D gene is named only where the DNA matches it firmly.

V,length,D,J,CDR3,DNA
TRBV6-5,15,TRBD2,TRBJ2-7,CATGGVLAGDRKQYF,TGTGCCACCGGAGGGGTGCTAGCGGGAGACCGTAAGCAGTACTTC
TRBV10-2,12,-,TRBJ1-1,CASRDRSSEAFF,TGCGCCAGCAGAGACAGAAGCAGCGAAGCTTTCTTT
TRBV14,12,-,TRBJ2-7,CASSQDSYEQYF,TGTGCCAGCAGCCAAGACAGTTACGAGCAGTACTTC
TRBV6-5,15,TRBD1,TRBJ1-5,CASRGQVNPNQPQHF,TGTGCCAGCAGGGGACAGGTTAACCCCAATCAGCCCCAGCATTTT
TRBV25-1,14,TRBD1,TRBJ1-5,CASSRTGEIQPQHF,TGTGCCAGCAGCCGGACAGGGGAAATTCAGCCCCAGCATTTT
TRBV7-3,16,TRBD1,TRBJ2-6,CASSRTGASGANVLTF,TGTGCCAGCAGTCGAACAGGGGCCTCTGGGGCCAACGTCCTGACTTTC
TRBV28,15,-,TRBJ2-1,CASSSRRGFFNEQFF,TGTGCCAGCAGTTCCCGCAGGGGTTTCTTCAATGAGCAGTTCTTC
TRBV3-1/TRBV3-2,12,-,TRBJ1-3,CASSHAGTHIYF,TGTGCCAGCAGCCACGCCGGGACACACATATATTTT
TRBV5-1,15,TRBD1,TRBJ2-2,CASSLVQGETGELFF,TGCGCCAGCAGCTTGGTTCAGGGGGAAACCGGGGAGCTGTTTTTT
TRBV29-1,15,TRBD2,TRBJ2-5,CSVEENAGVGETQYF,TGCAGCGTTGAAGAGAATGCGGGAGTTGGGGAGACCCAGTACTTC
TRBV5-4,15,TRBD2,TRBJ2-3,CASSLERGAGDTQYF,TGTGCCAGCAGCTTGGAGCGGGGCGCTGGCGATACGCAGTATTTT
TRBV10-1,15,-,TRBJ2-3,CASSGRGWPTDTQYF,TGCGCCAGCAGTGGACGGGGGTGGCCCACAGATACGCAGTATTTT
TRBV9,15,TRBD1,TRBJ1-5,CASSLTGGNNQPQHF,TGTGCCAGCAGCCTGACAGGGGGAAACAATCAGCCCCAGCATTTT
TRBV14,16,TRBD1,TRBJ2-5,CASSPTGGAGLETQYF,TGTGCCAGCAGCCCAACAGGGGGCGCAGGTTTGGAGACCCAGTACTTC
TRBV6-6,16,-,TRBJ1-1,CASSYGGAKMNTEAFF,TGTGCCAGCAGTTACGGGGGGGCCAAGATGAACACTGAAGCTTTCTTT